These T cell receptor beta chains were read from a single sample in a study of patients and donors after allogeneic stem cell transplantation. TCRdb redid the calling of the RT-PCR reads with MiXCR, one entry per CDR3 protein. The data show about 410,000 distinct CDR3 sequences, around 15% seen once. Material: blood, either unsorted or a sorted T cell fraction (not recorded which). The receptors shown here come from a human donor who was either an allogeneic HSCT recipient or a stem cell or donor lymphocyte infusion donor (not recorded which). It is not recorded whose cells these are; they may come from a transplant donor. CDR3s include the opening cysteine and the closing phenylalanine or tryptophan. Fields, in order: CDR3 length, D gene, V gene, J gene, clone size, CDR3 protein, CDR3 DNA. The D gene is left open where the match is weak. Size is stated for part of the rows, as once, few or many counts, or as a class when the clone is expanded.

>16|NA|TRBV7-9|TRBJ2-7|many
CASSLRGAVGSYEQYF
TGTGCCAGCAGCTTAAGGGGGGCCGTTGGGTCCTACGAGCAGTACTTC
>14|TRBD1|TRBV28|TRBJ2-7|few
CASITGQGSYEQYF
TGTGCCAGCATCACGGGACAGGGCTCCTACGAGCAGTACTTC
>14|NA|TRBV19|TRBJ1-5|NA
CASSIHGEGQPQHF
TGTGCCAGTAGTATTCATGGGGAAGGTCAGCCCCAGCATTTT
>11|NA|TRBV20-1|TRBJ1-1|few
CSARETGASFF
TGCAGTGCTAGAGAAACTGGTGCGTCTTTCTTT
>13|NA|TRBV7-3|TRBJ2-7|few
CASSAQPGGEQYF
TGTGCCAGCAGCGCCCAACCTGGCGGCGAGCAGTACTTC
>15|TRBD2|TRBV11-1|TRBJ2-4|NA
CASSPELATKNIQYF
TGTGCCAGCAGCCCCGAACTAGCGACCAAAAACATTCAGTACTTC
>15|NA|TRBV6-5|TRBJ2-1|few
CASSYKQTSLNEQFF
TGTGCCAGCAGTTACAAGCAAACTAGCCTCAATGAGCAGTTCTTC
>15|NA|TRBV6-2/TRBV6-3|TRBJ2-7|few
CASSLGSGRTYEQYF
TGTGCCAGCAGTTTGGGGTCGGGGAGAACCTACGAGCAGTACTTC
>11|TRBD2|TRBV29-1|TRBJ2-5|NA
CSVGRGETQYF
TGCAGCGTTGGGCGGGGGGAGACCCAGTACTTC
>16|NA|TRBV20-1|TRBJ1-5|few
CSASKLGTRFYQPQHF
TGCAGTGCTAGTAAGTTGGGGACAAGATTTTATCAGCCCCAGCATTTT
>16|NA|TRBV25-1|TRBJ2-6|NA
CASSELLGTGANVLTF
TGTGCCAGCAGTGAATTACTGGGGACTGGGGCCAACGTCCTGACTTTC
>16|TRBD1|TRBV24-1|TRBJ2-6|few
CAPRTGEGSGANVLTF
TGTGCCCCGCGGACAGGGGAGGGTTCTGGGGCCAACGTCCTGACTTTC
>14|NA|TRBV7-2|TRBJ2-2|many
CASSVAVNTGELFF
TGTGCCAGCAGCGTAGCAGTGAACACCGGGGAGCTGTTTTTT
>15|NA|TRBV20-1|TRBJ2-5|few
CSARGDRLPQETQYF
TGCAGTGCTAGGGGCGACCGACTCCCTCAAGAGACCCAGTACTTC
>14|NA|TRBV7-8|TRBJ2-3|NA
CASSLGQISDTQYF
TGTGCCAGCAGCCTAGGACAAATATCAGATACGCAGTATTTT
>13|NA|TRBV29-1|TRBJ1-4|many
CSVGSATNEKLFF
TGCAGCGTTGGCAGTGCAACTAATGAAAAACTGTTTTTT
>16|NA|TRBV12-3/TRBV12-4|TRBJ2-1|NA
CASTHPQGGGWNEQFF
TGTGCCAGCACCCACCCCCAGGGGGGGGGTTGGAATGAGCAGTTCTTC
>15|NA|TRBV25-1|TRBJ2-5|NA
CASSEWATAQETQYF
TGTGCCAGCAGTGAATGGGCGACAGCCCAAGAGACCCAGTACTTC
>16|NA|TRBV12-3/TRBV12-4|TRBJ1-5|many
CASSLKVGSLNLPQHF
TGTGCCAGCAGTTTAAAAGTTGGCAGCCTAAATTTGCCCCAGCATTTT
>15|NA|TRBV6-5|TRBJ1-5|few
CASSSQLVSNQPQHF
TGTGCCAGCAGTTCACAACTGGTGAGCAATCAGCCCCAGCATTTT
>16|NA|TRBV4-1|TRBJ1-1|NA
CASSQGYVEMNTEAFF
TGCGCCAGCAGCCAAGGATACGTAGAAATGAACACTGAAGCTTTCTTT
>15|TRBD2|TRBV20-1|TRBJ2-3|NA
CSATVAGGPTDTQYF
TGCAGTGCTACGGTAGCGGGGGGGCCGACAGATACGCAGTATTTT
>15|TRBD1|TRBV6-1|TRBJ1-3|few
CASKSDRGLGNTIYF
TGTGCCAGCAAGTCGGACAGGGGGCTTGGAAACACCATATATTTT
>15|TRBD2|TRBV6-1|TRBJ2-7|few
CASSDLTSGHYEQYF
TGTGCCAGCAGTGACCTGACTAGCGGGCATTACGAGCAGTACTTC
>15|NA|TRBV5-6|TRBJ2-1|few
CASSLRVVSYNEQFF
TGTGCCAGCAGCTTGAGGGTAGTCTCCTACAATGAGCAGTTCTTC
>15|NA|TRBV7-2|TRBJ1-2|few
CASSLARGQGYGYTF
TGTGCCAGCAGCTTAGCGCGGGGCCAGGGCTATGGCTACACCTTC
>13|NA|TRBV7-2|TRBJ2-6|NA
CASSREGANVLTF
TGTGCCAGCAGCAGAGAAGGGGCCAACGTCCTGACTTTC